A selection of T cell receptor beta chains follows, all from one sample in a study of cytomegalovirus exposure and HLA in healthy donors. Data came from immunoSEQ multiplex PCR; TCRdb stores just in-frame clones and leaves some out. The repertoire has approximately 100,000 clones, about nine tenths of them found once; the top ten carry about 2.1%. The specimen was PBMCs. Receptor source: a woman in her late teens or twenties in good health and CMV-seronegative. The CDR3 runs from the conserved cysteine through the conserved F or W. D genes are given only for firm matches. The size of a clone is reported for some rows only, either as once, few or many, or as a class for expanded clones.

D gene: TRBD2
V gene: TRBV5-6
J gene: TRBJ2-7
CDR3 length: 16
clone size: .
CDR3 protein: CASSLASWRELDEQYF
CDR3 DNA: TGTGCCAGCAGCTTGGCCTCTTGGCGGGAGCTAGACGAGCAGTACTTC

D gene: .
V gene: TRBV10-2
J gene: TRBJ1-5
CDR3 length: 14
clone size: few
CDR3 protein: CASSESGGHQPQHF
CDR3 DNA: TGCGCCAGCAGTGAGTCGGGGGGGCATCAGCCCCAGCATTTT

D gene: TRBD1
V gene: TRBV7-8
J gene: TRBJ2-1
CDR3 length: 14
clone size: .
CDR3 protein: CASSLGQGYNEQFF
CDR3 DNA: TGTGCCAGCAGCTTAGGACAGGGATACAATGAGCAGTTCTTC

D gene: TRBD1
V gene: TRBV7-9
J gene: TRBJ1-1
CDR3 length: 12
clone size: .
CDR3 protein: CASSLGTGEAFF
CDR3 DNA: TGTGCCAGCAGCTTGGGGACAGGTGAAGCTTTCTTT

D gene: TRBD2
V gene: TRBV5-1
J gene: TRBJ2-1
CDR3 length: 15
clone size: .
CDR3 protein: CASSLGLAGPNEQFF
CDR3 DNA: TGCGCCAGCAGCTTGGGGCTAGCGGGGCCCAATGAGCAGTTCTTC

D gene: .
V gene: TRBV7-9
J gene: TRBJ2-1
CDR3 length: 10
clone size: .
CDR3 protein: CASSFSEQFF
CDR3 DNA: TGTGCCAGCAGCTTCAGTGAGCAGTTCTTC

D gene: .
V gene: TRBV6-5
J gene: TRBJ1-1
CDR3 length: 14
clone size: .
CDR3 protein: CASSLQGRVSEAFF
CDR3 DNA: TGTGCCAGCAGTCTACAGGGTAGGGTGTCTGAAGCTTTCTTT

D gene: TRBD1
V gene: TRBV18
J gene: TRBJ1-1
CDR3 length: 17
clone size: .
CDR3 protein: CASSPLTRTGKNTEAFF
CDR3 DNA: TGTGCCAGCTCACCACTTACTCGGACAGGGAAGAACACTGAAGCTTTCTTT

D gene: TRBD2
V gene: TRBV2
J gene: TRBJ2-1
CDR3 length: 14
clone size: .
CDR3 protein: CASRGLAGYNEQFF
CDR3 DNA: TGTGCCAGCAGGGGACTAGCGGGTTACAATGAGCAGTTCTTC

D gene: TRBD1
V gene: TRBV6-5
J gene: TRBJ1-2
CDR3 length: 15
clone size: .
CDR3 protein: CASRVGGQLSYGYTF
CDR3 DNA: TGTGCCAGCCGAGTTGGGGGACAGTTGTCTTATGGCTACACCTTC

D gene: .
V gene: TRBV19
J gene: TRBJ2-2
CDR3 length: 15
clone size: .
CDR3 protein: CASSSVSANTGELFF
CDR3 DNA: TGTGCCAGTAGTTCCGTGTCAGCGAACACCGGGGAGCTGTTTTTT

D gene: TRBD2
V gene: TRBV18
J gene: TRBJ2-1
CDR3 length: 15
clone size: .
CDR3 protein: CASSPGRGAYNEQFF
CDR3 DNA: TGTGCCAGCTCACCAGGGCGGGGGGCCTACAATGAGCAGTTCTTC

D gene: TRBD2
V gene: TRBV7-2
J gene: TRBJ2-5
CDR3 length: 16
clone size: .
CDR3 protein: CASSSRLAGDSETQYF
CDR3 DNA: TGTGCCAGCAGCTCCCGACTAGCGGGGGATTCAGAGACCCAGTACTTC

D gene: TRBD1
V gene: TRBV18
J gene: TRBJ1-6
CDR3 length: 15
clone size: .
CDR3 protein: CASSLGTGGNSPLHF
CDR3 DNA: TGTGCCAGCTCACTCGGGACAGGCGGAAATTCACCCCTCCACTTT

D gene: TRBD1
V gene: TRBV5-4
J gene: TRBJ1-2
CDR3 length: 16
clone size: .
CDR3 protein: CASSEVLPGQVLGYTF
CDR3 DNA: TGTGCCAGCAGCGAGGTTCTACCGGGACAGGTTCTTGGCTACACCTTC

D gene: TRBD1
V gene: TRBV7-6
J gene: TRBJ1-4
CDR3 length: 14
clone size: .
CDR3 protein: CASSLTGAREKLFF
CDR3 DNA: TGTGCCAGCAGCCTCACAGGGGCTCGAGAAAAACTGTTTTTT

D gene: .
V gene: TRBV5-4
J gene: TRBJ1-3
CDR3 length: 15
clone size: .
CDR3 protein: CASSPQASSGNTIYF
CDR3 DNA: TGTGCCAGCAGCCCTCAGGCTTCCTCTGGAAACACCATATATTTT

D gene: .
V gene: TRBV18
J gene: TRBJ1-2
CDR3 length: 16
clone size: few
CDR3 protein: CASSPPAGQSLDGYTF
CDR3 DNA: TGTGCCAGCTCACCACCGGCAGGACAGAGTTTGGATGGCTACACCTTC

D gene: .
V gene: TRBV27
J gene: TRBJ1-5
CDR3 length: 18
clone size: .
CDR3 protein: CASSPDLRQAYSNQPQHF
CDR3 DNA: TGTGCCAGCAGTCCAGACCTCCGACAGGCCTATAGCAATCAGCCCCAGCATTTT

D gene: TRBD1
V gene: TRBV7-9
J gene: TRBJ1-2
CDR3 length: 17
clone size: .
CDR3 protein: CASSWGGGDRGGSGYTF
CDR3 DNA: TGTGCCAGCAGCTGGGGTGGTGGGGACAGGGGCGGCTCCGGCTACACCTTC

D gene: TRBD2
V gene: TRBV11-2
J gene: TRBJ2-2
CDR3 length: 16
clone size: .
CDR3 protein: CASSLSGIANTGELFF
CDR3 DNA: TGTGCCAGCAGCCTTAGCGGGATCGCGAACACCGGGGAGCTGTTTTTT

D gene: .
V gene: TRBV28
J gene: TRBJ1-2
CDR3 length: 13
clone size: .
CDR3 protein: CASSTLTGYGYTF
CDR3 DNA: TGTGCCAGCAGTACCCTCACAGGGTATGGCTACACCTTC

D gene: .
V gene: TRBV5-1
J gene: TRBJ2-1
CDR3 length: 13
clone size: once
CDR3 protein: CASSLVSDNEQFF
CDR3 DNA: TGCGCCAGCAGCTTGGTGTCAGACAATGAGCAGTTCTTC

D gene: .
V gene: TRBV29-1
J gene: TRBJ1-2
CDR3 length: 12
clone size: .
CDR3 protein: CSVEGSGGGYTF
CDR3 DNA: TGCAGCGTTGAAGGGTCGGGTGGCGGCTACACCTTC

D gene: .
V gene: TRBV10-1
J gene: TRBJ1-1
CDR3 length: 15
clone size: .
CDR3 protein: CASSRTGRVISEAFF
CDR3 DNA: TGCGCCAGCAGTCGAACAGGGAGGGTTATCTCTGAAGCTTTCTTT

D gene: TRBD2
V gene: TRBV30
J gene: TRBJ2-1
CDR3 length: 15
clone size: .
CDR3 protein: CAWTQTGREVNEQFF
CDR3 DNA: TGTGCCTGGACCCAAACTGGGCGGGAGGTCAATGAGCAGTTCTTC

D gene: TRBD2
V gene: TRBV7-9
J gene: TRBJ2-7
CDR3 length: 18
clone size: .
CDR3 protein: CASSRTSGLAGKMYEQYF
CDR3 DNA: TGTGCCAGCAGCCGGACCTCGGGGCTAGCGGGAAAGATGTACGAGCAGTACTTC

D gene: .
V gene: TRBV11-2
J gene: TRBJ2-7
CDR3 length: 14
clone size: .
CDR3 protein: CASSLGVSAGEQYF
CDR3 DNA: TGTGCCAGCAGCTTAGGGGTGTCTGCGGGCGAGCAGTACTTC

D gene: .
V gene: TRBV13
J gene: TRBJ1-2
CDR3 length: 16
clone size: .
CDR3 protein: CASSRFSAGGGYGYTF
CDR3 DNA: TGTGCCAGCAGCCGTTTTTCCGCGGGGGGGGGCTATGGCTACACCTTC

D gene: TRBD1
V gene: TRBV27
J gene: TRBJ1-5
CDR3 length: 19
clone size: .
CDR3 protein: CASSLSAYDRQGSNQPQHF
CDR3 DNA: TGTGCCAGCAGTTTATCGGCATACGATAGACAGGGTAGCAATCAGCCCCAGCATTTT

D gene: TRBD1
V gene: TRBV28
J gene: TRBJ1-2
CDR3 length: 15
clone size: .
CDR3 protein: CASSFIPGQGYGYTF
CDR3 DNA: TGTGCCAGCAGTTTTATACCGGGACAGGGATATGGCTACACCTTC

D gene: TRBD1
V gene: TRBV30
J gene: TRBJ2-3
CDR3 length: 14
clone size: .
CDR3 protein: CAWRDRGSTDTQYF
CDR3 DNA: TGTGCCTGGAGGGACAGGGGGAGCACAGATACGCAGTATTTT

D gene: .
V gene: TRBV19
J gene: TRBJ1-1
CDR3 length: 12
clone size: .
CDR3 protein: CATRSGNTEAFF
CDR3 DNA: TGTGCCACCCGTTCAGGGAACACTGAAGCTTTCTTT

D gene: TRBD2
V gene: TRBV28
J gene: TRBJ2-1
CDR3 length: 15
clone size: .
CDR3 protein: CASSRLAGGSREQFF
CDR3 DNA: TGTGCCAGCAGTCGGCTAGCGGGAGGTTCCCGCGAGCAGTTCTTC

D gene: TRBD2
V gene: TRBV27
J gene: TRBJ2-7
CDR3 length: 11
clone size: .
CDR3 protein: CATGLAWEQYF
CDR3 DNA: TGTGCCACTGGACTAGCTTGGGAGCAGTACTTC

D gene: TRBD1
V gene: TRBV28
J gene: TRBJ1-5
CDR3 length: 15
clone size: .
CDR3 protein: CASSLRTGANQPQHF
CDR3 DNA: TGTGCCAGCAGTTTAAGGACAGGGGCGAATCAGCCCCAGCATTTT

D gene: TRBD1
V gene: TRBV14
J gene: TRBJ1-2
CDR3 length: 12
clone size: .
CDR3 protein: CASSRQGNGYTF
CDR3 DNA: TGTGCCAGCAGCCGACAGGGGAACGGCTACACCTTC

D gene: TRBD1
V gene: TRBV28
J gene: TRBJ1-1
CDR3 length: 14
clone size: .
CDR3 protein: CATGTGGMNTEAFF
CDR3 DNA: TGTGCCACCGGGACAGGGGGCATGAACACTGAAGCTTTCTTT

D gene: .
V gene: TRBV9
J gene: TRBJ1-1
CDR3 length: 12
clone size: .
CDR3 protein: CASSSDSAEAFF
CDR3 DNA: TGTGCCAGCAGCTCCGACAGTGCTGAAGCTTTCTTT

D gene: .
V gene: TRBV7-7
J gene: TRBJ2-2
CDR3 length: 16
clone size: .
CDR3 protein: CASSPGTPENTGELFF
CDR3 DNA: TGTGCCAGCAGCCCAGGCACTCCCGAGAACACCGGGGAGCTGTTTTTT

D gene: .
V gene: TRBV18
J gene: TRBJ2-2
CDR3 length: 16
clone size: .
CDR3 protein: CASSPTGTIYTGELFF
CDR3 DNA: TGTGCCAGCTCACCTACGGGGACAATTTACACCGGGGAGCTGTTTTTT

D gene: TRBD1
V gene: TRBV4-3
J gene: TRBJ1-2
CDR3 length: 15
clone size: .
CDR3 protein: CASRGQGGGNYGYTF
CDR3 DNA: TGCGCCAGTAGGGGGCAGGGAGGTGGAAACTATGGCTACACCTTC

D gene: .
V gene: TRBV11-2
J gene: TRBJ2-7
CDR3 length: 18
clone size: .
CDR3 protein: CASSLEGQGPPGSYEQYF
CDR3 DNA: TGTGCCAGCAGCTTAGAAGGTCAGGGGCCCCCCGGCTCCTACGAGCAGTACTTC

D gene: .
V gene: TRBV7-9
J gene: TRBJ1-1
CDR3 length: 14
clone size: .
CDR3 protein: CASKGEGLHTEAFF
CDR3 DNA: TGTGCCAGCAAGGGGGAGGGGCTTCACACTGAAGCTTTCTTT

D gene: TRBD1
V gene: TRBV18
J gene: TRBJ2-5
CDR3 length: 15
clone size: .
CDR3 protein: CASSLTGQWWETQYF
CDR3 DNA: TGTGCCAGCTCTCTGACAGGGCAGTGGTGGGAGACCCAGTACTTC

D gene: .
V gene: TRBV4-3
J gene: TRBJ2-2
CDR3 length: 15
clone size: .
CDR3 protein: CASSQSDRRTGELFF
CDR3 DNA: TGCGCCAGCAGCCAATCAGACAGGAGGACCGGGGAGCTGTTTTTT

D gene: .
V gene: TRBV14
J gene: TRBJ2-1
CDR3 length: 15
clone size: once
CDR3 protein: CASSQGQGAVNEQFF
CDR3 DNA: TGTGCCAGCAGCCAAGGCCAGGGTGCCGTCAATGAGCAGTTCTTC

D gene: TRBD1
V gene: TRBV5-1
J gene: TRBJ2-2
CDR3 length: 16
clone size: .
CDR3 protein: CASSRTGGAGTGELFF
CDR3 DNA: TGCGCCAGCAGTCGTACAGGGGGCGCGGGAACCGGGGAGCTGTTTTTT

D gene: TRBD1
V gene: TRBV7-2
J gene: TRBJ2-7
CDR3 length: 14
clone size: .
CDR3 protein: CASSLRTGFYEQYF
CDR3 DNA: TGTGCCAGCAGCTTAAGGACAGGGTTCTACGAGCAGTACTTC

D gene: .
V gene: TRBV2
J gene: TRBJ1-1
CDR3 length: 13
clone size: .
CDR3 protein: CASSGGPNTEAFF
CDR3 DNA: TGTGCCAGCAGCGGGGGACCGAACACTGAAGCTTTCTTT

D gene: .
V gene: TRBV6-1
J gene: TRBJ1-2
CDR3 length: 15
clone size: .
CDR3 protein: CASSERGASNYGYTF
CDR3 DNA: TGTGCCAGCAGTGAGCGGGGGGCGTCTAACTATGGCTACACCTTC

D gene: TRBD2
V gene: TRBV5-5
J gene: TRBJ2-5
CDR3 length: 15
clone size: .
CDR3 protein: CASSSPAGYQETQYF
CDR3 DNA: TGTGCCAGCAGCTCCCCAGCGGGGTACCAAGAGACCCAGTACTTC

D gene: TRBD1
V gene: TRBV11-2
J gene: TRBJ2-5
CDR3 length: 17
clone size: once
CDR3 protein: CASSLERTGASVGTQYF
CDR3 DNA: TGTGCCAGCAGCTTAGAGCGGACAGGGGCGTCCGTGGGGACCCAGTACTTC

D gene: .
V gene: TRBV28
J gene: TRBJ2-5
CDR3 length: 15
clone size: .
CDR3 protein: CASSFRTRGEETQYF
CDR3 DNA: TGTGCCAGCAGTTTCCGGACAAGGGGCGAGGAGACCCAGTACTTC

D gene: .
V gene: TRBV28
J gene: TRBJ1-5
CDR3 length: 14
clone size: once
CDR3 protein: CASTPGPRGQPQHF
CDR3 DNA: TGTGCCAGCACCCCTGGGCCCAGGGGTCAGCCCCAGCATTTT